The sequence of this T cell receptor beta chain was determined in a study of cytomegalovirus exposure and HLA in healthy donors. Broader study findings: Later analysis placed DRB1 highest and HLA-C lowest in TCR association rates, which differed by HLA locus.

With respect to this clone: No antigen is known for it.

Vbeta (60) and Jbeta (13) primers were used in the PCR. Method: immunoSEQ multiplex PCR; TCRdb's copy keeps in-frame clones and lacks some. The data contain some 85,000 clones, over 60% of them singletons. CDR1 is SNHLY and CDR2 is FYNNEI in the germline V gene. V shed 6 bases and J 5 bases; nucleotides not matched to a gene: 10. This CDR3 region has 15 residues. Sequencing was done on a sample of PBMCs. The receptor was isolated from a woman in her thirties or forties in good health and CMV-seropositive. The chain joins TRBV2 to TRBJ2-1; 7 bases map to TRBD2. In nucleotides, the CDR3 is TGTGCCAGCAGGCCGGGCGGGAGTTCCCACAATGAGCAGTTCTTC. Protein product: CASRPGGSSHNEQFF.